A single sample gave rise to the 17 T cell receptor beta chains below, sequenced in a study of long-term antiretroviral therapy in people with HIV. The authors ran the immunoSEQ assay, v3.0, at survey level. Some clones are missing from TCRdb's copy, which holds only in-frame ones; the method was immunoSEQ multiplex PCR. The sample comprises about 25,000 clones, 79% of which are singletons, and 9% to 10% rests with the top ten. This specimen was unsorted PBMCs, taken 1.2 years after starting antiretroviral therapy. These TCRs come from a woman in her forties with HIV.

The J gene is TRBJ2-7, the V gene TRBV19; D remains ambiguous. This CDR3 spans 13 amino acids. V lost 3 bases to trimming and J lost 3 bases, with 9 bases between them. Germline CDR1 is LNHDA and CDR2 is SQIVND (reference sequence). CDR3: CASSISASYEQYF. In DNA, the CDR3 is TGTGCCAGTAGTATTTCCGCGAGCTACGAGCAGTACTTC.

V is TRBV19 and J is TRBJ1-5, with 11 positions matching TRBD1. The V segment lost 4 bases and the J segment 2 bases; nucleotides outside the gene matches: 10. The CDR3 covers 18 residues. Per the germline V gene, CDR1 is LNHDA and CDR2 is SQIVND (reference sequence). CDR3 region: CASSSRDRGFYGNQPQHF. CDR3 coding DNA: TGTGCCAGTAGTAGCCGGGACAGGGGGTTTTATGGCAATCAGCCCCAGCATTTT. The full variable domain, completed using reference TRBV19 and TRBJ1-5, is DGGITQSPKYLFRKEGQNVTLSCEQNLNHDAMYWYRQDPGQGLRLIYYSQIVNDFQKGDIAEGYSVSREKKESFPLTVTSAQKNPTAFYLCASSSRDRGFYGNQPQHFGDGTRLSIL.

A single count supports this clone. CDR3: CASSLAGDGLEQYF. The CDR3 coding sequence is TGCGCCAGCAGCTTGGCAGGGGATGGGCTCGAGCAGTACTTC. The chain recombines TRBV5-1 with TRBJ2-7, with D maybe TRBD1 (6 bases). The V gene lost 0 bases and the J gene lost 6 bases, with 13 bases spanning the gap. This CDR3 contains 14 residues. Per the germline V gene, CDR1 is SGHRS and CDR2 is YFSETQ. The full variable domain, its missing parts supplied by reference TRBV5-1 and TRBJ2-7, is KAGVTQTPRYLIKTRGQQVTLSCSPISGHRSVSWYQQTPGQGLQFLFEYFSETQRNKGNFPGRFSGRQFSNSRSEMNVSTLELGDSALYLCASSLAGDGLEQYFGPGTRLTVT.

The genes are TRBV9 and TRBJ1-4, with D possibly TRBD1 on 6 matching bases. Germline CDR1 and CDR2: SGDLS and YYNGEE. The CDR3 is made up of 14 amino acids. V was shortened by 3 bases and J by 3 bases, with 9 bases between the two germline ends. The CDR3 bases are TGTGCCAGCAGCGGACAGGACTCTAATGAAAAACTGTTTTTT. Its translation: CASSGQDSNEKLFF.

This clone was seen a few times. The V gene is TRBV9, the J gene TRBJ1-2; D not resolved. The CDR3 runs to 14 residues. Germline CDR1 and CDR2: SGDLS and YYNGEE. Trimming removed 0 bases at V and 2 bases at J, with 8 bases between. CDR3 sequence: CASSVGGGNYGYTF. As DNA, the CDR3 is TGTGCCAGCAGCGTAGGAGGCGGGAACTATGGCTACACCTTC.

The chain combines TRBV9 with TRBJ2-5; D tentatively reads TRBD1 or TRBD2 (6 bases each). CDR3 length: 14 residues. Trimming took off 0 bases at V and 1 base at J, with 7 bases between the two ends. Germline V gene sequence: CDR1 SGDLS, CDR2 YYNGEE. CDR3 DNA sequence: TGTGCCAGCAGCGTAGCGGGGGCCCAAGAGACCCAGTACTTC. As protein: CASSVAGAQETQYF.

J is TRBJ1-2 and V is TRBV7-6, with D possibly TRBD1 on 5 matching bases. The germline V and J ends were trimmed by 0 bases and 6 bases, with 14 bases remaining between them. Germline CDR1 SGHVS, CDR2 FNYEAQ. The CDR3 is 15 residues long. The CDR3 spells CASSLAGGGVDGYTF. Here the CDR3 DNA reads TGTGCCAGCAGCTTAGCGGGGGGTGGGGTTGATGGCTACACCTTC.

This chain connects TRBV6-1 to TRBJ2-5; TRBD2 aligns across 10 bases. The junction had 6 bases not matched to a gene; V was cut back by 6 bases and J by 2 bases. Germline V gene lookup returns CDR1 MNHNS and CDR2 SASEGT. The CDR3 totals 15 residues. CDR3 region: CASSPAGGIQETQYF. As DNA, the CDR3 is TGTGCCAGCAGCCCAGCGGGAGGGATACAAGAGACCCAGTACTTC.

This clone turned up a few times. The J gene is TRBJ1-5, the V gene TRBV4-2; D is perhaps TRBD1 (5 bases). Germline V gives CDR1 LGHNA, CDR2 YNFKEQ. V gave up 6 bases and J gave up 6 bases, with 18 bases separating them. This CDR3 is built from 15 residues. CDR3 loop: CASRPKDGGGQPQHF. The CDR3 DNA follows: TGTGCCAGCAGACCTAAAGATGGGGGGGGTCAGCCCCAGCATTTT.

The genes are TRBV2 and TRBJ1-1; no clear D. The V gene's germline CDR1 is SNHLY and CDR2 FYNNEI. Trimming left V 5 bases short and J 7 bases short, with 8 bases between. The CDR3 runs 11 residues. CDR3 in DNA: TGTGCCAGCAGTTTAGCCTTTGAAGCTTTCTTT. Translating gives CASSLAFEAFF.

The chain links TRBV19 to TRBJ2-3, with D possibly TRBD1 on 6 matching bases. Germline assignment: CDR1 LNHDA and CDR2 SQIVND (reference sequence). This CDR3 is built from 16 residues. Between the trimmed V and J ends, which lost 10 bases and 0 bases, there was a span of 20 bases. The chain's CDR3 is CATSRWGQISTDTQYF. The CDR3 DNA reads TGTGCCACTTCACGGTGGGGGCAGATTAGCACAGATACGCAGTATTTT.

The chain combines TRBV10-3 with TRBJ2-5, with D hard to call. The CDR3 runs to 14 residues. Trimming left V 3 bases short and J 2 bases short, with 10 bases between. CDR1 and CDR2 (germline): ENHRY, SYGVKD. The CDR3 is CAISEGHQQETQYF. DNA of the CDR3: TGTGCCATCAGTGAAGGGCATCAGCAAGAGACCCAGTACTTC.

The sample holds one count of this clone. The chain carries TRBV19 and TRBJ1-5; 9 bases are shared with TRBD1. The length of the CDR3 is 15 residues. Unmatched junction bases numbered 2, after V lost 1 base and J lost 4 bases. CDR1 is LNHDA and CDR2 is SQIVND in the germline V gene (reference sequence). This chain's CDR3 is CASSIGGQGNQPQHF. The CDR3 coding sequence is TGTGCCAGTAGTATAGGGGGACAGGGTAATCAGCCCCAGCATTTT.

The V and J genes are TRBV18 and TRBJ1-2, with a possible D match to TRBD1 (5 bases). The CDR3 has 13 residues. Trimming pared 3 bases from V and 7 bases from J, leaving 12 bases between. The germline gives CDR1 KGHSH, CDR2 LQKENI. The CDR3 sequence: CASSPRDEGGYTF. In DNA form, the CDR3 reads TGTGCCAGCTCACCCCGGGACGAGGGTGGCTACACCTTC.

This clone was seen more than once but under ten times. The chain is built from TRBV6-5 and TRBJ1-2; weak D call: TRBD1 (6 bases). The CDR3 is made up of 12 amino acids. Germline assignment: CDR1 MNHEY and CDR2 SVGAGI. Deletions cut 2 bases from V and 10 bases from J, with 11 bases between. CDR3 nucleotide sequence: TGTGCCAGCAGTTACACCACAGGGATCTACACCTTC. Its translation: CASSYTTGIYTF.

The genes are TRBV27 and TRBJ2-7, with TRBD2 matching 10 bases. The J segment lost 3 bases and the V segment lost 0 bases, leaving 8 bases of the junction unmatched. The CDR3 contains 17 residues. CDR1 and CDR2 (germline): MNHEY, SMNVEV (reference sequence). As DNA, the CDR3 is TGTGCCAGCAGTTTATCTCCTAGCGGGGGTTTGATCTACGAGCAGTACTTC. Translated, it gives CASSLSPSGGLIYEQYF.

This clone was counted only a few times. The chain uses TRBV9 and TRBJ1-2; D may be TRBD1 (6 bases). CDR1 and CDR2 from the germline V gene are SGDLS and YYNGEE. The CDR3 runs 13 residues. The V end was cut by 2 bases, the J end by 6 bases, with 11 bases between. This CDR3 is CASSVGQTDGYTF. The CDR3 DNA reads TGTGCCAGCAGCGTCGGACAGACAGATGGCTACACCTTC.